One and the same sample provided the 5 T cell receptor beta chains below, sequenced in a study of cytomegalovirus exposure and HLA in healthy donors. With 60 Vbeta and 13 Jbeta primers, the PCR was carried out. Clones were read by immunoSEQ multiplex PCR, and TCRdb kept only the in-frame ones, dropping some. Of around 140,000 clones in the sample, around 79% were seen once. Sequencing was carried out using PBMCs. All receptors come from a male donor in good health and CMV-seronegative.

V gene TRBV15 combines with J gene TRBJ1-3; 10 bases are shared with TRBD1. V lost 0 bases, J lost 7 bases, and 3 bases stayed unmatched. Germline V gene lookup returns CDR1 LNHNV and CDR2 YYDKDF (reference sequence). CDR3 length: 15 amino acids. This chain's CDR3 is CATSRERQGANTIYF. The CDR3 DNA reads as TGTGCCACCAGCAGAGAGAGACAGGGGGCCAACACCATATATTTT.

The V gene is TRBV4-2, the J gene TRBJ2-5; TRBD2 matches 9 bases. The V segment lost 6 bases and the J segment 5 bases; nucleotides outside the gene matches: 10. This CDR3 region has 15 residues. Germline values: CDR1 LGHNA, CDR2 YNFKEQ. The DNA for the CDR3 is TGTGCCAGCAGTTCGGCGGGAGGGCCGGGGGAGACCCAGTACTTC. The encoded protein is CASSSAGGPGETQYF.

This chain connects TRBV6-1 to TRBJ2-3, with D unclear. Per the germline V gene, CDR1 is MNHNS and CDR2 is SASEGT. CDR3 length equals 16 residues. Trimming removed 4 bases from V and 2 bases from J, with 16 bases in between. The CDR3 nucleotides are TGTGCCAGCAGTGTACGCGGCGGAAGCGCCACAGATACGCAGTATTTT. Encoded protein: CASSVRGGSATDTQYF.

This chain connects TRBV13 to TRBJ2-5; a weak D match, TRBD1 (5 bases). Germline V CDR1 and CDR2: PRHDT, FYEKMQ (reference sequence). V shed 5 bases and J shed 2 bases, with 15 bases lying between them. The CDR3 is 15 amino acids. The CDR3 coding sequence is TGTGCCAGCAGCGGTTTCAGGGAATTACAAGAGACCCAGTACTTC. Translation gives CASSGFRELQETQYF. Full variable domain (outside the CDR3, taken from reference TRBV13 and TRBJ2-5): AAGVIQSPRHLIKEKRETATLKCYPIPRHDTVYWYQQGPGQDPQFLISFYEKMQSDKGSIPDRFSAQQFSDYHSELNMSSLELGDSALYFCASSGFRELQETQYFGPGTRLLVL.

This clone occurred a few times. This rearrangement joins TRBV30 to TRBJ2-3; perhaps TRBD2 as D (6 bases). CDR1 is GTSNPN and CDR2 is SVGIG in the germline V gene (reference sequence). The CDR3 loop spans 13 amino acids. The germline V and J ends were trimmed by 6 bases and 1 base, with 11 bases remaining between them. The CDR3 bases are TGTGCCTGTCAACCGGGAGGCACAGATACGCAGTATTTT. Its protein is CACQPGGTDTQYF.